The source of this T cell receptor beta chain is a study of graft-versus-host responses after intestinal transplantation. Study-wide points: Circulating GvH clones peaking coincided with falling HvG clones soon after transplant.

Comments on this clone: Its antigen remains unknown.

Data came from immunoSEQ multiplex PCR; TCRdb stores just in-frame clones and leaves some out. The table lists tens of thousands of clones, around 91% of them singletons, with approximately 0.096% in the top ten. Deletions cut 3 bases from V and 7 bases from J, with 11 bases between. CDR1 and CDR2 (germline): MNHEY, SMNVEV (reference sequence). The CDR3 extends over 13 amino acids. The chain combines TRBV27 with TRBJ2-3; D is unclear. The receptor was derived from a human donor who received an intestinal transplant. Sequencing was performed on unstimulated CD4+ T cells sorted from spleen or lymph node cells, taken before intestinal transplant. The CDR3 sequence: CASSFFSSYTQYF. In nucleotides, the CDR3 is TGTGCCAGCAGTTTTTTCTCGAGTTATACGCAGTATTTT.